This T cell receptor beta chain was sequenced during a study of T cells after yellow fever vaccination. This clonotype was found a few times. Trimming stripped 5 bases from V and 6 bases from J, with 13 bases between. From germline, CDR1 is SNHLY and CDR2 FYNNEI. The CDR3 totals 13 residues. MiXCR, run by TCRdb on the 5' RACE reads, gives a single entry per CDR3 protein. Here the sample spans around 340,000 distinct CDR3 sequences, around an eighth being singletons. The chain couples TRBV2 to TRBJ1-2; D ambiguous. This receptor was taken from a man between 18 and 29 years old who received the YFV17D yellow fever vaccine. Sequencing was performed on CD4+ T cells sorted from PBMCs, taken 15 days after the yellow fever booster vaccination. For the CDR3, the DNA is TGTGCCAGCAGTCAGGAGGTTTCGGATGGCTACACCTTC. Its protein product is CASSQEVSDGYTF.